This T cell receptor beta chain appears in the sequencing data of a study of cytomegalovirus exposure and HLA in healthy donors. The PCR had 60 Vbeta and 13 Jbeta primers. Clones were sequenced by immunoSEQ multiplex PCR, and TCRdb holds only the in-frame ones, with some missing. The sample has about 120,000 clones; 80% are singletons. Findings of the study overall: A later analysis reportedly identified an Asian-associated ancestry cluster as carrying fewer N-insertions than the 666-donor mean. A missense DCLRE1C variant was associated with V- and J-gene trimming of TCR beta chains in a later analysis, and an independent cohort replicated the association.

Worth noting for this clone: No antigen is known for it.

The CDR3 spans 16 residues. Losses at the gene ends were 5 bases for V and 1 base for J; bases not matched to a gene: 2. Germline V gene lookup returns CDR1 MNHEY and CDR2 SMNVEV (reference sequence). Sequenced sample: PBMCs. This clonotype was obtained from a man younger than 40 in good health and CMV-seropositive. This chain joins TRBV27 and TRBJ2-2; 12 bases agree with TRBD2. CDR3 in amino acids: CASSVLAGGNTGELFF. For the CDR3, the DNA is TGTGCCAGCAGTGTACTAGCGGGGGGGAACACCGGGGAGCTGTTTTTT.